A selection of T cell receptor beta chains follows, all from one sample in a study of T cells in Graves' hyperthyroidism and ophthalmopathy. TCRdb reprocessed the multiplex PCR reads via MiXCR and lists one record per CDR3 protein. This sample has about 640,000 distinct CDR3 sequences; 20% to 25% occur once, and the top ten carry about 34%. Material for sequencing was blood. These receptors were collected from a man in his thirties or forties with Graves' ophthalmopathy. The CDR3 runs from the conserved cysteine through the conserved F or W. D genes are given only for firm matches. Size is omitted from some rows. Given values are once, few, many or a class for expanded clones.

j_call d_call v_call clone_size cdr3_aa cdr3_nt
TRBJ1-1 - TRBV20-1 - CNINDIMNTEAFF TGCAATATAAACGACATCATGAACACTGAAGCTTTCTTT
TRBJ2-5 - TRBV7-3 - CASSPRIQETQYF TGTGCCAGCAGCCCTCGGATCCAAGAGACCCAGTACTTC
TRBJ2-7 - TRBV9 - CASSPEGINYEQYF TGTGCCAGCAGTCCAGAAGGCATCAACTACGAGCAGTACTTC
TRBJ1-2 - TRBV27 many CASSLNPSFYGYTF TGTGCCAGCAGTTTAAACCCGAGCTTCTATGGCTACACCTTC
TRBJ1-1 - TRBV28 many CASSPYLILYTEAFF TGTGCCAGCAGTCCTTATCTCATACTATACACTGAAGCTTTCTTT
TRBJ2-2 - TRBV28 - CASSPHVAGTGELFF TGTGCCAGCAGTCCCCATGTCGCGGGAACCGGGGAGCTGTTTTTT
TRBJ2-1 TRBD2 TRBV9 once CASSVNSGTSGNNEQFF TGTGCCAGCAGCGTAAACTCCGGGACTAGCGGGAACAATGAGCAGTTCTTC
TRBJ1-5 - TRBV6-6 - CASSYSSPGAESQPQHF TGTGCCAGCAGTTACTCGAGCCCGGGGGCGGAAAGTCAGCCCCAGCATTTT
TRBJ2-1 - TRBV10-2 - CASSESLGAGEQFF TGCGCCAGCAGTGAGTCACTTGGGGCGGGTGAGCAGTTCTTC
TRBJ1-5 TRBD1 TRBV6-5 - CASSWVDRSYSNQPQHF TGTGCCAGCAGTTGGGTGGACAGGAGTTATAGCAATCAGCCCCAGCATTTT
TRBJ2-1 - TRBV30 few CAWRRGDNEQFF TGTGCCTGGAGGCGAGGAGACAATGAGCAGTTCTTC
TRBJ2-3 - TRBV7-2 few CASSLGYFPTDTQYF TGTGCCAGCAGCTTAGGATACTTTCCCACAGATACGCAGTATTTT
TRBJ1-1 - TRBV2 many CASSDTGFANTEAFF TGTGCCAGCAGTGATACAGGGTTTGCGAACACTGAAGCTTTCTTT
TRBJ2-1 TRBD2 TRBV12-3/TRBV12-4 few CASSLLLADFSYNEQFF TGTGCCAGCAGTTTACTCCTAGCGGACTTCTCCTACAATGAGCAGTTCTTC
TRBJ2-7 TRBD2 TRBV20-1 - CSASLAGGPSYEQYF TGCAGTGCTTCATTAGCGGGAGGGCCGTCCTACGAGCAGTACTTC
TRBJ2-1 - TRBV4-3 - CASSYSSWGNEQFF TGCGCCAGCAGCTATTCTAGCTGGGGCAATGAGCAGTTCTTC
TRBJ2-1 - TRBV7-2 few CASSLRRGKLGNWNSYNEQFF TGTGCCAGCAGCTTACGCCGGGGGAAGCTGGGAAACTGGAACTCCTACAATGAGCAGTTCTTC
TRBJ1-1 - TRBV4-1 - CASSLGPGSGTEAFF TGCGCCAGCAGCCTCGGTCCGGGGTCTGGCACTGAAGCTTTCTTT
TRBJ2-6 TRBD1 TRBV5-1 - CASSSAINRGPGANVLTF TGCGCCAGCAGCTCCGCGATAAACAGGGGGCCTGGGGCCAACGTCCTGACTTTC
TRBJ2-2 TRBD2 TRBV28 - CASSSISGSLAGELFF TGTGCCAGCAGTTCGATTAGCGGGAGTTTGGCCGGGGAGCTGTTTTTT
TRBJ2-7 TRBD2 TRBV20-1 few CSAGGLAYEQYF TGCAGTGCTGGGGGACTAGCCTACGAGCAGTACTTC
TRBJ2-1 TRBD1 TRBV29-1 - CSVTGDISYNEQFF TGCAGCGTGACAGGGGACATCTCCTACAATGAGCAGTTCTTC
TRBJ2-1 TRBD2 TRBV27 few CASSLWGGDYEQFF TGTGCCAGCAGTCTTTGGGGGGGAGACTATGAGCAGTTCTTC
TRBJ2-3 - TRBV14 many CASSQPLADTQYF TGTGCCAGCAGCCAGCCTCTCGCAGATACGCAGTATTTT
TRBJ1-4 - TRBV20-1 - CSARDRRSGNEKLFF TGCAGTGCTAGGGACAGAAGGTCGGGTAATGAAAAACTGTTTTTT
TRBJ2-1 - TRBV19 - CASNAGYYNEQFF TGTGCCAGTAATGCGGGATATTACAATGAGCAGTTCTTC